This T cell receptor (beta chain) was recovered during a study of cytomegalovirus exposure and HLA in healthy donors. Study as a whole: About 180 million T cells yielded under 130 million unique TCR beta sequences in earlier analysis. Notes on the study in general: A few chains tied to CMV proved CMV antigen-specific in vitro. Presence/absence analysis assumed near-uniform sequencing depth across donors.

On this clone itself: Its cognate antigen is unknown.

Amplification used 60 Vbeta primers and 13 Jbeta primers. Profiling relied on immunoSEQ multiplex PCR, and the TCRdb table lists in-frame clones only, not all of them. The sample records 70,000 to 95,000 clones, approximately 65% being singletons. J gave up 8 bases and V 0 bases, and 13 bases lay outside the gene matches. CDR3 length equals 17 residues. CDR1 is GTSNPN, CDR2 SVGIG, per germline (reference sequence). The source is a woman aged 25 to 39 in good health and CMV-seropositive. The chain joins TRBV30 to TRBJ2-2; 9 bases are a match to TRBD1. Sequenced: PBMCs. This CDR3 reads CAWSVLGTGNRVGELFF. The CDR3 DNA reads TGTGCCTGGAGTGTACTTGGGACAGGGAACAGGGTTGGGGAGCTGTTTTTT.